The present T cell receptor beta chain was sequenced within a study of blood T cell repertoires in COVID-19 (dated by TCRdb to the early 2020s). Describing the broader study: Collaborator samples came from the United States, Italy and Spain and covered acute and convalescent phases of COVID-19. The material from the prospective study consisted of cDNA or gDNA derived from T cells, B-cell-depleted T cells, or PBMCs. The dataset comprised deeply sampled blood TCRbeta repertoires from subjects exposed to, actively infected with, or recovered from COVID-19. A freely available public database, intended as a resource for researchers studying the immune response to SARS-CoV-2, is where the repertoires were released. The samples were drawn from two sources: the first 160 participants of the ongoing ImmuneRACE study, and fewer than 1,500 subjects contributed by 6 global collaborators. The sample metadata nearly always contained a de-identified subject ID, COVID-19 status, age in years and sex. Where available, HLA class I and class II types were obtained from metadata supplied by the sample provider rather than from assay-based typing. General conclusions and limits of the study: The quantity of clinical and demographic metadata differed by source and by participant and was supplied without curation.

The CDR3 spans 21 residues, from the cysteine through the phenylalanine. Kept here is only the CDR3 DNA, which spans 63 bases and is read in frame from base 1. Clipping removes 0 bases from V and 0 bases from J, with 12 as the unmatched junction base count. CDR1 LGHDT and CDR2 YNNKEL were looked up in the germline V gene (reference sequence). The collaborating institutions used their own protocols to collect whole blood in K2EDTA tubes. Collaborator samples were shipped for TCRbeta analysis as frozen whole blood, isolated PBMCs, or DNA extracted from either sample type. The immunoSEQ Assay, a bias-controlled multiplex PCR, was used to amplify TCRbeta CDR3 regions from genomic DNA. The authors processed their data as follows. Nucleated cell counts per sample were estimated from amplification of reference gene primers within the assay. Sequence reads were collapsed and filtered to measure the absolute abundance of every unique TCRbeta CDR3 rearrangement. For each sample, productive Simpson clonality was calculated as the square root of Simpson's diversity index over productive rearrangements. The table comes from immuneACCESS by way of TCRdb, which keeps in-frame sequences with V and J called. Part of the clones is missing from these tables; in studies checked, under half for an unresolved V gene and the rest for unknown reasons. The V and J calls and clone size come from that table; D and trimming were worked out from the DNA. The sample records roughly 160,000 clones, approximately 90% of which are singletons. Of the sample, roughly 2.3% falls within the top ten clones.

To note about this clone: Its recognized antigen is unknown. No base quality values were provided; no much bigger clone lies one nucleotide off.

Specimen: peripheral blood. The rearranged chain carries TRBV3-1 (or the pseudogene TRBV3-2) and TRBJ2-6; TRBD1 fits 9 bases in the junction. This sequence originates from a young man with acute or convalescent COVID-19. In nucleotide form, the sequence is TGTGCCAGCAGCCAAGATGGCTGGGGGGACAGGGAAGGCTCTGGGGCCAACGTCCTGACTTTC. The translation is CASSQDGWGDREGSGANVLTF.